This T cell receptor (beta chain) derives from a study of blood T cells in healthy people across ages. Every donor provided around 9.3 milliliters of peripheral blood. A minimum of 5 micrograms of total RNA was extracted per sample. The V end was cut by 6 bases, the J end by 5 bases, with 17 bases between. Germline V gives CDR1 DFQATT, CDR2 SNEGSKA (reference sequence). The CDR3 has 13 amino acids. With a J-beta primer mix and a sample-barcoded 5' primer, a second PCR ran about 6 to 11 cycles. Every sample produced at least 3 million CDR3-containing paired-end reads. Each CDR3 protein gets one entry after TCRdb re-called the 5' RACE reads with MiXCR. The top ten clones hold approximately 19% of a sample with around 790,000 distinct CDR3 sequences, under 45% of them seen once.

The V gene is TRBV20-1, the J gene TRBJ2-7; perhaps TRBD2 as D (6 bases). Material: blood. This clonotype was obtained from a man between 60 and 75 years old in good health. CDR3 nucleotides: TGCAGTGCGAGCCCCGACGGAGGGAACGAGCAGTACTTC. This sequence encodes CSASPDGGNEQYF.